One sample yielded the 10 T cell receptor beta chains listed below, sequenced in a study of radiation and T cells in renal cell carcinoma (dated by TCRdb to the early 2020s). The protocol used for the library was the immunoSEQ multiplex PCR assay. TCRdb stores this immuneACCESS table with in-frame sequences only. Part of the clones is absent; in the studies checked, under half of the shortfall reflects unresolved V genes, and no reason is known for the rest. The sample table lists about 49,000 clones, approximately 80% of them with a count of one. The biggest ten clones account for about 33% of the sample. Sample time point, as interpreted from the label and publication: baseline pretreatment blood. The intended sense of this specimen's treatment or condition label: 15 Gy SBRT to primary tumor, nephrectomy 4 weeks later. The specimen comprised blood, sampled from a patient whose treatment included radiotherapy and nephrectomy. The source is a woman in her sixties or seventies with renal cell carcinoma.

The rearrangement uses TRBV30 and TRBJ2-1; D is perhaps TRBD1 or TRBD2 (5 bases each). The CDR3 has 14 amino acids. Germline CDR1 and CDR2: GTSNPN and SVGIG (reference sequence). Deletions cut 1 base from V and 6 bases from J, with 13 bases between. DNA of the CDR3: TGTGCCTGGAGTGCGGGGACCCCCTCCAATGAGCAGTTCTTC. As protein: CAWSAGTPSNEQFF.

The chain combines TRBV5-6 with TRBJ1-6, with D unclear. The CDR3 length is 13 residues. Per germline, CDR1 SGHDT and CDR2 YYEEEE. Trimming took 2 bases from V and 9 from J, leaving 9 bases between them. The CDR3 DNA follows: TGTGCCAGCAGCTTCTTCAGCAGTTCACCCCTCCACTTT. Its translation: CASSFFSSSPLHF.

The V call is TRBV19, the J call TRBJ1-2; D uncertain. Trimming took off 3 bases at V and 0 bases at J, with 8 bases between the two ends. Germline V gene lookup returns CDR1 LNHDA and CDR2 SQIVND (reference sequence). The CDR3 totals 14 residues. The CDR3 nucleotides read TGTGCCAGTAGTATCATATTCGCTAACTATGGCTACACCTTC. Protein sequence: CASSIIFANYGYTF.

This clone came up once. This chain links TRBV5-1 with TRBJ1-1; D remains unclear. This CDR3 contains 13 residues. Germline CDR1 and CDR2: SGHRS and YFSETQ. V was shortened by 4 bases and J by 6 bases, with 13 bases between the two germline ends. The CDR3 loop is CASSRASGAEAFF. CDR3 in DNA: TGCGCCAGCAGCCGGGCCTCAGGCGCTGAAGCTTTCTTT.

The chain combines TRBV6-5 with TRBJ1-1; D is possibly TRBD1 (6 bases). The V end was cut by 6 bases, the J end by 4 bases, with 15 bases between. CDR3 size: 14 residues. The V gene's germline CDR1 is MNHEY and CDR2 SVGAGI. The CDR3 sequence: CASREQGWGTEAFF. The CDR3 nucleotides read TGTGCCAGCAGAGAACAGGGATGGGGCACTGAAGCTTTCTTT.

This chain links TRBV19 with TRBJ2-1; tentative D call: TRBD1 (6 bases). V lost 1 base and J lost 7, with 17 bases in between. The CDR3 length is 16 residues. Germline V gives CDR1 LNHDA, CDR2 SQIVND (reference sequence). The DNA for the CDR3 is TGTGCCAGTAGTATAGCAGGGGCCAGGATCTGGAATGAGCAGTTCTTC. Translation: CASSIAGARIWNEQFF.

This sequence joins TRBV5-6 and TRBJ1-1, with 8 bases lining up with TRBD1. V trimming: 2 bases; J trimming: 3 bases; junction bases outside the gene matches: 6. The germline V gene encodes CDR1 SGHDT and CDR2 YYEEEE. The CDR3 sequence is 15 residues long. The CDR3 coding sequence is TGTGCCAGCAGCTTAACAGGGGGAAGTTACACTGAAGCTTTCTTT. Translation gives CASSLTGGSYTEAFF.

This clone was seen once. The CDR3 DNA follows: TGTGCCAGCGAGGGGGGGACCGGGGAGCTGTTTTTT. Amino acid sequence: CASEGGTGELFF. The chain links TRBV6-6 to TRBJ2-2, with D tentatively TRBD2 (7 bases). The germline CDR1 and CDR2 sequences are MNHNY and SVGAGI (reference sequence). The CDR3 is 12 residues long. Deletions cut 8 bases from V and 5 bases from J, with 9 bases between.

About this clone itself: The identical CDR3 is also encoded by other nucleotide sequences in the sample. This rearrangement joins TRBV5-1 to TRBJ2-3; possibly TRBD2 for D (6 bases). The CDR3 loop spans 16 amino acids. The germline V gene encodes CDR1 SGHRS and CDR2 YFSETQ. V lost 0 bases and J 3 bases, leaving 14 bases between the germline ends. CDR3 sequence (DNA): TGCGCCAGCAGCTTGGGCCAGGGAGGCGGTACAGATACGCAGTATTTT. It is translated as CASSLGQGGGTDTQYF.

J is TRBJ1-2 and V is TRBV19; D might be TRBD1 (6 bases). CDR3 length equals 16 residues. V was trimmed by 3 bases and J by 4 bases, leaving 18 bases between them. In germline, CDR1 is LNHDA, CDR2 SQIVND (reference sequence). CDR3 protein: CASSILGTPDPYGYTF. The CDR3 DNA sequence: TGTGCCAGTAGTATCCTCGGGACACCGGACCCCTATGGCTACACCTTC.